The 10 T cell receptor beta chains presented below share a single source sample, sequenced in a study of CD8 T cells in Susac syndrome. Random hexamers were used to reverse transcribe an amount of roughly 0.5 to 1 ug RNA. TCRdb reprocessed the immunoSEQ multiplex PCR reads with MiXCR, giving one entry per CDR3 protein. Here the sample spans about 140,000 distinct CDR3 sequences, 90% to 95% being singletons. The source material was CD8+ T cells from PBMCs. The receptor set was obtained from a human donor in good health.

The rearrangement links TRBV18 to TRBJ2-1; D might be TRBD1 (6 bases). CDR1 and CDR2 from the germline V gene are KGHSH and LQKENI. This CDR3 region has 14 residues. V gave up 0 bases and J gave up 8 bases, with 11 bases separating them. This CDR3 reads CASSPPARGDEQFF. The CDR3 DNA sequence: TGTGCCAGCTCACCACCAGCCAGGGGAGATGAGCAGTTCTTC.

The chain links TRBV6-1 to TRBJ2-1; TRBD2 might be the D (5 bases). V lost 6 bases to trimming and J lost 6 bases, with 21 bases between them. The CDR3 is 16 amino acids. Germline V gene lookup returns CDR1 MNHNS and CDR2 SASEGT. CDR3 nucleotides: TGTGCCAGCAGCGGAGGAGGATACTTTCAGTCCAATGAGCAGTTCTTC. Translated, it gives CASSGGGYFQSNEQFF.

This clonotype came up once. The chain recombines TRBV5-1 with TRBJ2-3, with a tentative D call TRBD1 (6 bases). Trimming took off 3 bases at V and 4 bases at J, with 9 bases between the two ends. Germline V gene sequence: CDR1 SGHRS, CDR2 YFSETQ. The CDR3 is 13 amino acids. The CDR3 region has the DNA TGCGCCAGCAGCTACGGACAGCCAGATACGCAGTATTTT. Translated: CASSYGQPDTQYF.

This rearrangement joins TRBV9 to TRBJ2-4; D remains unclear. Per germline, CDR1 SGDLS and CDR2 YYNGEE. This CDR3 is 14 amino acids long. V lost 0 bases and J 0 bases, leaving 4 bases between the germline ends. DNA of the CDR3: TGTGCCAGCAGCGTAGGAGAAGCCAAAAACATTCAGTACTTC. This sequence encodes CASSVGEAKNIQYF.

V is TRBV30 and J is TRBJ2-7; 7 bases are shared with TRBD2. From germline, CDR1 is GTSNPN and CDR2 SVGIG (reference sequence). J lost 0 bases, V lost 0 bases, and 5 bases had no gene match. The length of the CDR3 is 15 residues. The DNA of the CDR3 is TGTGCCTGGAGTGTATGGGGGGGATCCTCCTACGAGCAGTACTTC. The encoded protein is CAWSVWGGSSYEQYF.

This chain uses TRBV30 with TRBJ1-1, with 7 bases aligning to TRBD1. The CDR3 consists of 13 residues. Trimming took 8 bases from V and 0 from J; bases not matched to a gene: 6. Germline V CDR1 and CDR2: GTSNPN, SVGIG (reference sequence). The CDR3 sequence is CARGQTMNTEAFF. The CDR3 DNA reads TGTGCCCGGGGACAGACGATGAACACTGAAGCTTTCTTT.

A single count supports this clonotype. The genes are TRBV19 and TRBJ2-7; maybe TRBD1 (6 bases). Trimming removed 3 bases at V and 2 bases at J, with 11 bases between. The germline gives CDR1 LNHDA, CDR2 SQIVND (reference sequence). The CDR3 is 14 amino acids. DNA of the CDR3: TGTGCCAGTAGTATTTCAGGGGCCCCCTACGAGCAGTACTTC. Encoded protein: CASSISGAPYEQYF. Combining the CDR3 with reference TRBV19 and TRBJ2-7 gives the whole variable domain DGGITQSPKYLFRKEGQNVTLSCEQNLNHDAMYWYRQDPGQGLRLIYYSQIVNDFQKGDIAEGYSVSREKKESFPLTVTSAQKNPTAFYLCASSISGAPYEQYFGPGTRLTVT.

This sequence joins TRBV7-9 and TRBJ2-6; D gene ambiguous. The CDR3 has 14 residues. The V end lost 1 base, the J end lost 11 bases, and 12 bases lay between the germline ends. From germline, CDR1 is SEHNR and CDR2 FQNEAQ (reference sequence). CDR3 nucleotides: TGTGCCAGCAGCTTAGATCACGGTCCTTACGTCCTGACTTTC. Translated: CASSLDHGPYVLTF.

J is TRBJ1-5 and V is TRBV27, with a weak D call TRBD1 (5 bases). The CDR3 is 13 amino acids. Germline values: CDR1 MNHEY, CDR2 SMNVEV (reference sequence). The V end was cut by 11 bases, the J end by 2 bases, with 13 bases between. CDR3: CAAGLGGNQPQHF. DNA for the CDR3: TGTGCCGCGGGACTCGGAGGCAATCAGCCCCAGCATTTT.

This rearrangement joins TRBV4-3 to TRBJ1-2; D is ambiguous. V was clipped by 0 bases and J by 0 bases, with 8 bases between them. There are 15 residues in the CDR3. Germline-derived CDR1 and CDR2 are LGHNA and YSLEER. The CDR3 reads CASSQEHTTNYGYTF. CDR3 DNA: TGCGCCAGCAGCCAAGAGCACACGACTAACTATGGCTACACCTTC.